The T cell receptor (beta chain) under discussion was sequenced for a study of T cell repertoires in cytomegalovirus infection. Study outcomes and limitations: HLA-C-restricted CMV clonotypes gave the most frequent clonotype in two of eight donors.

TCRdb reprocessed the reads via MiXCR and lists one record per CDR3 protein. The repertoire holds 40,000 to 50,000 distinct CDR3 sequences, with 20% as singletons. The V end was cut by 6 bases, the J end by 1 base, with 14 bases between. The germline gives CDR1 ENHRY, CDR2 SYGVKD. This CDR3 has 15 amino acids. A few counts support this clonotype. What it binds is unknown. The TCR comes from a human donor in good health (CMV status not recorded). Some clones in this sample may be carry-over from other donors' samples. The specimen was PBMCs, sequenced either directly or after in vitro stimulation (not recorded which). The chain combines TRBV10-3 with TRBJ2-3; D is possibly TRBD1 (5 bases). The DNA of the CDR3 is TGTGCCATCAGAGACAGCTTTCAGGGCACAGATACGCAGTATTTT. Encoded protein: CAIRDSFQGTDTQYF.